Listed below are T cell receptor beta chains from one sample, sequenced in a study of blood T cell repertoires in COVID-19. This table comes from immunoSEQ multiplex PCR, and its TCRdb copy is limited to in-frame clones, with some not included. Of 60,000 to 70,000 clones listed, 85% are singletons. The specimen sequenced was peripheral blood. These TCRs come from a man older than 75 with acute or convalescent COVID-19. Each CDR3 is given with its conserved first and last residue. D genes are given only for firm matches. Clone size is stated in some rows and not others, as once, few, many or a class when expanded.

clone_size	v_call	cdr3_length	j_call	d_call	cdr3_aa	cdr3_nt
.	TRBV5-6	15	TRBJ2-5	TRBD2	CASSPGLAGLETQYF	TGTGCCAGCAGCCCAGGACTAGCGGGTCTGGAGACCCAGTACTTC
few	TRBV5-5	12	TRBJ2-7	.	CASSSAVGEQYF	TGTGCCAGCAGCTCCGCGGTGGGCGAGCAGTACTTC
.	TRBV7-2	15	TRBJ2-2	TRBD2	CASSSTSGNTGELFF	TGTGCCAGCAGCTCGACTAGCGGGAACACCGGGGAGCTGTTTTTT
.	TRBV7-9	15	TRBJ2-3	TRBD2	CASSFWTSGSDTQYF	TGTGCCAGCAGCTTCTGGACTAGCGGGAGTGATACGCAGTATTTT
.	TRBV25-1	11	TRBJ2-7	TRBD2	CASHSGGPKYF	TGTGCCAGCCACAGCGGGGGCCCGAAGTACTTC
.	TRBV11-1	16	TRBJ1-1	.	CASSLSGANLGTEAFF	TGTGCCAGCAGCTTATCAGGGGCGAATTTAGGCACTGAAGCTTTCTTT
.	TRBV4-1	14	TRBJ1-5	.	CASSQDRGPWPQHF	TGCGCCAGCAGCCAAGACAGGGGACCCTGGCCCCAGCATTTT
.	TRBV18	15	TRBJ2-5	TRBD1	CASSPPQGERETQYF	TGTGCCAGCTCACCACCCCAGGGGGAACGAGAGACCCAGTACTTC
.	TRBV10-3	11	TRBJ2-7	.	CAISEYNEQYF	TGTGCCATCAGTGAGTATAACGAGCAGTACTTC
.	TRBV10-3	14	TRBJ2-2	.	CAISESLDTGELFF	TGTGCCATCAGTGAGTCTCTAGACACCGGGGAGCTGTTTTTT
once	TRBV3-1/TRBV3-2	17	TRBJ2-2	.	CASSQGGGGTNTGELFF	TGTGCCAGCAGCCAAGGAGGTGGCGGGACGAACACCGGGGAGCTGTTTTTT
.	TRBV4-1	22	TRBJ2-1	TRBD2	CASSLDAGLAGYFPQPYNEQFF	TGCGCCAGCAGCCTCGATGCCGGACTAGCGGGATACTTTCCGCAGCCCTACAATGAGCAGTTCTTC
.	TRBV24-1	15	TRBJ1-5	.	CATSDPGTGDQPQHF	TGTGCCACCAGTGACCCCGGGACGGGAGATCAGCCCCAGCATTTT
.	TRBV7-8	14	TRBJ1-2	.	CASRRATVNYGYTF	TGTGCCAGCAGGAGGGCGACCGTTAACTATGGCTACACCTTC
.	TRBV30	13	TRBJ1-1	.	CAWSSGQGTEAFF	TGTGCCTGGAGTTCAGGCCAAGGTACTGAAGCTTTCTTT
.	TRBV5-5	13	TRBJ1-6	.	CASSLTGDSPLHF	TGTGCCAGCAGCTTAACCGGAGATTCACCCCTCCACTTT
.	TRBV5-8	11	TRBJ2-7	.	CASSQYYEQYF	TGTGCCAGCAGCCAGTACTACGAGCAGTACTTC
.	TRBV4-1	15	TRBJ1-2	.	CASSQHFSKEGGYTF	TGCGCCAGCAGCCAACATTTTTCTAAGGAGGGTGGCTACACCTTC
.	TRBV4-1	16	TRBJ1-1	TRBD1	CASRSPFRTGNTEAFF	TGCGCCAGCAGATCACCCTTCAGGACAGGTAACACTGAAGCTTTCTTT
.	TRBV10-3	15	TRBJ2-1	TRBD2	CAIRKTSGSHNEQFF	TGTGCCATCAGGAAGACTAGCGGGAGTCACAATGAGCAGTTCTTC
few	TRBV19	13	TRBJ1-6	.	CASSITRDSPLHF	TGTGCCAGTAGTATAACCCGCGATTCACCCCTCCACTTT
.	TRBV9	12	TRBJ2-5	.	CASSDQGETQYF	TGTGCCAGCAGCGACCAGGGAGAGACCCAGTACTTC
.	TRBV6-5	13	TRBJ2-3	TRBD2	CASRLAGTDTQYF	TGTGCCAGCAGGCTAGCGGGCACAGATACGCAGTATTTT
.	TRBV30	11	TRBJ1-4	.	CAWSLNEKLFF	TGTGCCTGGAGTCTCAATGAAAAACTGTTTTTT
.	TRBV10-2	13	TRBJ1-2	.	CASRPRGWWGYTF	TGCGCCAGCAGGCCAAGGGGGTGGTGGGGCTACACCTTC
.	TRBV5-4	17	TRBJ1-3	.	CASSSSITDVSGNTIYF	TGTGCCAGCAGTTCATCCATCACTGATGTCTCTGGAAACACCATATATTTT
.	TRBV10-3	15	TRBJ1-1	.	CAISETGGSGTEAFF	TGTGCCATCAGTGAAACAGGAGGGTCGGGAACTGAAGCTTTCTTT
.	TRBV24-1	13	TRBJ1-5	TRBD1	CATAGQGGQPQHF	TGTGCCACCGCGGGACAGGGAGGTCAGCCCCAGCATTTT
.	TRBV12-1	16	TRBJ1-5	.	CASSVLGTGGVQPQHF	TGTGCCAGCAGCGTCCTGGGGACAGGGGGCGTCCAGCCCCAGCATTTT
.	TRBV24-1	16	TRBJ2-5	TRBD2	CATSVGTSGYQETQYF	TGTGCCACCAGTGTCGGTACTAGCGGGTACCAAGAGACCCAGTACTTC
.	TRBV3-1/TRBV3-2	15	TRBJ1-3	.	CASSQDGTPGNTIYF	TGTGCCAGCAGCCAAGACGGGACACCCGGAAACACCATATATTTT
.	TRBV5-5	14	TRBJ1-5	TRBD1	CASRQGQSNQPQHF	TGTGCCAGCAGACAGGGACAGAGCAATCAGCCCCAGCATTTT
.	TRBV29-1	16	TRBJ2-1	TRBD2	CSVVAGGYSSYNEQFF	TGCAGCGTTGTAGCGGGAGGGTACAGCTCCTACAATGAGCAGTTCTTC
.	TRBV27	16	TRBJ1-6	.	CASSPTGWSYNSPLHF	TGTGCCAGCAGTCCCACGGGTTGGTCCTATAATTCACCCCTCCACTTT
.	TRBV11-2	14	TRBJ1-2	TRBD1	CASSLEAGGQGYTF	TGTGCCAGCAGCTTAGAGGCAGGGGGTCAGGGCTACACCTTC
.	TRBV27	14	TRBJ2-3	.	CASSLSTWGMTQYF	TGTGCCAGCAGTTTATCGACATGGGGCATGACGCAGTATTTT
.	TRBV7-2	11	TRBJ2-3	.	CASSSADTQYF	TGTGCCAGCAGCTCTGCAGATACGCAGTATTTT
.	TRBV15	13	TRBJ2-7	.	CATSRDSVSEQYF	TGTGCCACCAGCAGAGATTCGGTATCCGAGCAGTACTTC
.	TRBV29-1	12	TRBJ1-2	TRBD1	CSVVDRGHGYTF	TGCAGCGTCGTGGACAGGGGTCATGGCTACACCTTC
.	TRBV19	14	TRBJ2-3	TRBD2	CASRTGGSTDTQYF	TGTGCCAGTAGAACGGGGGGGAGCACAGATACGCAGTATTTT
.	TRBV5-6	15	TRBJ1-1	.	CASSQTGRVNTEAFF	TGTGCCAGCAGCCAAACCGGCAGGGTGAACACTGAAGCTTTCTTT
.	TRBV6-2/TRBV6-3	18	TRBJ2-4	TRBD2	CASSYSVRSGRAKNIQYF	TGTGCCAGCAGTTACTCGGTCCGTAGCGGGAGGGCCAAAAACATTCAGTACTTC
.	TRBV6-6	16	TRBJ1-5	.	CASSYSTGGGNQPQHF	TGTGCCAGCAGTTACTCGACGGGGGGCGGCAATCAGCCCCAGCATTTT
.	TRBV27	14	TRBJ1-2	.	CASSLSAGGRGYTF	TGTGCCAGCAGTTTATCGGCGGGGGGCAGAGGCTACACCTTC
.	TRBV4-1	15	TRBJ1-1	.	CASSVTQGRDTEAFF	TGCGCCAGCAGCGTAACCCAAGGGAGGGACACTGAAGCTTTCTTT
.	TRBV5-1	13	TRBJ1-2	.	CASSDQGLGGYTF	TGCGCCAGCAGCGACCAGGGGTTGGGGGGCTACACCTTC
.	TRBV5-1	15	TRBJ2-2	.	CASSLPTPNTGELFF	TGCGCCAGCAGCTTGCCGACTCCGAACACCGGGGAGCTGTTTTTT
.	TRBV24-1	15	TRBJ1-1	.	CATSEGGTPNTEAFF	TGTGCCACCAGTGAGGGGGGGACCCCGAACACTGAAGCTTTCTTT
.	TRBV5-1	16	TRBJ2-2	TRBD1	CASSRGQGGGTGELFF	TGCGCCAGCAGCCGAGGACAGGGAGGAGGGACCGGGGAGCTGTTTTTT